This paragraph covers one T cell receptor beta chain sequence. Its antigen is unidentified. This sample was taken from a study of T cell responses to AZD1222 COVID-19 vaccine. Study results and caveats: In a largely white British group with more females than males, clonal diversity was possibly underestimated.

CDR3 length: 13 amino acids. Trimming cost V 8 bases and J 5 bases; bases outside gene matches: 9. CDR1 and CDR2 from the germline V gene are SQVTM and ANQGSEA. Sequenced by immunoSEQ multiplex PCR; TCRdb stores in-frame clones only, minus some. This table has some 91,000 clones, just over 90% appearing once. This clonotype originated in an adult in good health. The sequencing here drew on peripheral blood, taken on day 0 of AZD1222 vaccination. J is TRBJ2-5 and V is TRBV29-1; TRBD1 aligns across 9 bases. The CDR3: CSSRDRVFETQYF. CDR3 DNA: TGCAGCAGCCGGGACAGGGTTTTCGAGACCCAGTACTTC.